Shown below are 19 T cell receptor beta chains from a single sample sequenced in a study of blood T cell repertoires in COVID-19. The data were produced by immunoSEQ multiplex PCR, yet TCRdb's version contains in-frame clones alone and is incomplete. This table has 150,000 or so clones, about 86% appearing once. The sequencing input was peripheral blood. The source is a woman aged 60-75 years with acute or convalescent COVID-19.

V usage is TRBV19 and J usage is TRBJ1-2; tentatively, D is TRBD1 (5 bases). The CDR3 consists of 14 residues. CDR1 and CDR2 (germline): LNHDA, SQIVND (reference sequence). V lost 6 bases and J 5 bases, leaving 16 bases between the germline ends. For the CDR3, the DNA is TGTGCCAGTAGCCGACAGCATTTAATATATGGCTACACCTTC. Translation: CASSRQHLIYGYTF.

The chain recombines TRBV27 with TRBJ1-2; D is possibly TRBD1 (5 bases). Germline V CDR1 and CDR2: MNHEY, SMNVEV (reference sequence). V lost 2 bases to trimming and J lost 7 bases, with 17 bases between them. The CDR3 consists of 15 residues. In DNA, the CDR3 is TGTGCCAGCAGTTTAGTATCGTCAGGGTCTGGTGGCTACACCTTC. Protein sequence: CASSLVSSGSGGYTF.

This chain joins TRBV12-3 or TRBV12-4 and TRBJ1-5; D remains ambiguous. This CDR3 has 13 residues. V gave up 7 bases and J gave up 0 bases, with 7 bases separating them. CDR3 residues: CASMGFSNQPQHF. The CDR3 DNA follows: TGTGCCAGCATGGGCTTTAGCAATCAGCCCCAGCATTTT.

CDR3 protein: CASSLGTSGGVEETQYF. The CDR3 DNA follows: TGTGCCAGCAGCTTAGGCACTAGCGGGGGGGTCGAAGAGACCCAGTACTTC. The chain employs TRBV13 and TRBJ2-5, with 13 bases identical to TRBD2. The germline CDR1 and CDR2 sequences are PRHDT and FYEKMQ (reference sequence). V gave up 0 bases and J gave up 3 bases; unmatched junction bases: 4. This CDR3 comprises 17 residues.

This clone was counted a single time. This rearrangement joins TRBV7-8 to TRBJ1-2; tentative D call: TRBD1 (5 bases). This CDR3 contains 14 residues. Germline CDR1 reads SGHVS; CDR2 reads FQNEAQ. V lost 1 base and J lost 4, with 10 bases in between. CDR3: CASSLDSGRYGYTF. CDR3 nucleotide sequence: TGTGCCAGCAGCTTAGATTCAGGGCGCTATGGCTACACCTTC.

The chain is built from TRBV5-8 and TRBJ2-4; 11 nucleotides match TRBD1. With 4 bases clipped from V and 5 bases from J, the junction kept 2 bases outside the gene matches. This CDR3 is built from 14 residues. Germline V gene lookup returns CDR1 SGHTS and CDR2 YDEGEE. CDR3 nucleotides: TGTGCCAGCAGCCAGGGACAGGGGGAAAACATTCAGTACTTC. This codes for CASSQGQGENIQYF.

The chain recombines TRBV5-1 with TRBJ1-5, with 8 bases lining up with TRBD1. The CDR3 covers 16 residues. Trimming removed 2 bases from V and 4 bases from J; junction bases left unmatched: 8. Germline V gives CDR1 SGHRS, CDR2 YFSETQ. CDR3 sequence reads: CASSFRPGGENQPQHF. CDR3 sequence (DNA): TGCGCCAGCAGCTTCCGTCCAGGGGGCGAAAATCAGCCCCAGCATTTT.

The chain uses TRBV30 and TRBJ1-2; 10 nucleotides match TRBD1. V lost 4 bases to trimming and J lost 2 bases; unmatched junction nucleotides: 4. Germline V gives CDR1 GTSNPN, CDR2 SVGIG (reference sequence). The CDR3 is made up of 14 amino acids. The CDR3 bases are TGTGCCTGGACCCCGGACAGGGGGAACTATGGCTACACCTTC. Its protein is CAWTPDRGNYGYTF. The full variable domain, completed using reference TRBV30 and TRBJ1-2, is SQTIHQWPATLVQPVGSPLSLECTVEGTSNPNLYWYRQAAGRGLQLLFYSVGIGQISSEVPQNLSASRPQDRQFILSSKKLLLSDSGFYLCAWTPDRGNYGYTFGSGTRLTVV.

The rearrangement links TRBV19 to TRBJ2-5, with 7 bases identical to TRBD1. V lost 5 bases, J lost 5 bases, and 8 bases stayed unmatched. Germline V gives CDR1 LNHDA, CDR2 SQIVND (reference sequence). The length of the CDR3 is 14 residues. The CDR3 loop reads CASSVQGLWETQYF. As DNA, the CDR3 is TGTGCCAGTAGTGTACAGGGGTTGTGGGAGACCCAGTACTTC.

The table lists this clone with a count of one. The chain has TRBV5-1 and TRBJ2-7; 11 bases are a match to TRBD2. Germline CDR1 and CDR2: SGHRS and YFSETQ. The junction had 3 bases not matched to a gene; V was cut back by 4 bases and J by 0 bases. The CDR3 consists of 15 residues. The CDR3 nucleotides are TGCGCCAGCAGCGTACTAGCGGGAGTCTCCTACGAGCAGTACTTC. Encoded protein: CASSVLAGVSYEQYF. Full variable domain (rest looked up from reference TRBV5-1 and TRBJ2-7): KAGVTQTPRYLIKTRGQQVTLSCSPISGHRSVSWYQQTPGQGLQFLFEYFSETQRNKGNFPGRFSGRQFSNSRSEMNVSTLELGDSALYLCASSVLAGVSYEQYFGPGTRLTVT.

In this sample, this clone turned up once. The gene calls are TRBV5-1 and TRBJ1-2, with D perhaps TRBD1 (5 bases). From germline, CDR1 is SGHRS and CDR2 YFSETQ. The CDR3 consists of 17 residues. With 1 base removed from V and 7 bases from J, the gap between germline ends came to 23 bases. The CDR3: CASSLLGQGVESGGYTF. In nucleotides, the CDR3 is TGCGCCAGCAGCTTGTTGGGCCAGGGCGTGGAAAGTGGTGGCTACACCTTC.

The chain carries TRBV28 and TRBJ1-2, with 8 bases that match TRBD1. This CDR3 spans 14 amino acids. The germline V gene encodes CDR1 MDHEN and CDR2 SYDVKM. Losses at the gene ends were 7 bases for V and 2 bases for J; bases not matched to a gene: 6. CDR3 region: CASMTGVENYGYTF. CDR3 nucleotides: TGTGCCAGCATGACAGGGGTAGAAAACTATGGCTACACCTTC.

The table lists this clone with a few counts. The chain links TRBV27 to TRBJ1-5, with 7 bases that match TRBD1. With 4 bases clipped from V and 15 bases from J, the junction kept 24 bases outside the gene matches. Germline V gene sequence: CDR1 MNHEY, CDR2 SMNVEV (reference sequence). The CDR3 is made up of 17 amino acids. CDR3 residues: CASSSQLSRTGGGQRHF. In DNA, the CDR3 is TGTGCCAGCAGTTCTCAACTCTCTCGGACAGGAGGAGGACAACGGCATTTT.

The V call is TRBV9, the J call TRBJ2-1; 10 bases map to TRBD2. The germline V gene encodes CDR1 SGDLS and CDR2 YYNGEE. J lost 3 bases, V lost 3 bases, and 6 bases had no gene match. This CDR3 contains 16 residues. The CDR3 sequence: CASSGTSGANYNEQFF. The CDR3 DNA reads TGTGCCAGCAGCGGAACTAGCGGGGCGAACTACAATGAGCAGTTCTTC.

The CDR3 sequence: CASSQDPSTSSYNEQFF. CDR3 sequence (DNA): TGCGCCAGCAGCCAAGATCCGAGCACTAGCTCCTACAATGAGCAGTTCTTC. The rearrangement uses TRBV4-1 and TRBJ2-1, with D perhaps TRBD2 (5 bases). The CDR3 runs 17 residues. Germline CDR1 reads MGHRA; CDR2 reads YSYEKL. V lost 0 bases and J 0 bases, leaving 12 bases between the germline ends.

V is TRBV6-5 and J is TRBJ2-3; TRBD2 matches 10 bases. The J segment lost 3 bases and the V segment lost 6 bases, leaving 3 bases of the junction unmatched. The germline CDR1 and CDR2 sequences are MNHEY and SVGAGI. The CDR3 runs to 14 residues. CDR3 sequence: CASRRAGGTDTQYF. The CDR3, as DNA: TGTGCCAGCAGGAGAGCGGGGGGGACAGATACGCAGTATTTT.

The chain joins TRBV5-4 to TRBJ1-2; 10 nucleotides match TRBD1. Germline CDR1 and CDR2: SGHNT and YYREEE (reference sequence). The length of the CDR3 is 16 residues. The V gene end was trimmed by 6 bases and the J gene end by 4 bases; junction bases not matched to a gene: 12. CDR3 in amino acids: CASIPGTGASGYGYTF. CDR3 in DNA: TGTGCCAGCATCCCCGGGACAGGGGCCTCGGGCTATGGCTACACCTTC.

The chain joins TRBV3-1 (or the pseudogene TRBV3-2) to TRBJ2-7; maybe TRBD2 (5 bases). V lost 0 bases and J 1 base, leaving 7 bases between the germline ends. Per the germline V gene, CDR1 is LGHDT and CDR2 is YNNKEL (reference sequence). The CDR3 totals 14 residues. In DNA, the CDR3 is TGTGCCAGCAGCCAAGACAGCGGTTCCTACGAGCAGTACTTC. Translation gives CASSQDSGSYEQYF.

This clone was recorded a few times. The rearrangement joins TRBV19 to TRBJ1-1, with 7 bases matching TRBD1. CDR3 length: 13 residues. With 6 bases clipped from V and 11 bases from J, the junction kept 12 bases outside the gene matches. Germline V gives CDR1 LNHDA, CDR2 SQIVND (reference sequence). CDR3 sequence (DNA): TGTGCCAGTAGCGCAACAGGGGCGAAGAGGGCTTTCTTT. Translated: CASSATGAKRAFF.